A single sample is the source of the 15 T cell receptor beta chains below, sequenced in a study of blood T cell repertoires in COVID-19. The data were produced by immunoSEQ multiplex PCR, yet TCRdb's version contains in-frame clones alone and is incomplete. This sample has around 250,000 clones, with 75% to 85% found just once. The specimen was PBMCs or T cells enriched from blood (not recorded which). These receptors all stem from a woman aged 50 to 65 with acute COVID-19.

The CDR3 protein is CASSREVDEQYF. In DNA, the CDR3 is TGTGCCAGCAGTCGGGAGGTCGACGAGCAGTACTTC. This sequence joins TRBV3-1 (or the pseudogene TRBV3-2) and TRBJ2-7; 7 bases agree with TRBD2. The V gene's germline CDR1 is LGHDT and CDR2 YNNKEL (reference sequence). V trimming: 6 bases; J trimming: 5 bases; junction bases outside the gene matches: 4. The CDR3 is made up of 12 amino acids.

This clone was counted a single time. The rearrangement joins TRBV7-9 to TRBJ2-1; D perhaps matches TRBD1 (6 bases). The V and J ends lost 2 bases and 0 bases respectively, with 17 bases between them. The CDR3 has 18 residues. The V gene's germline CDR1 is SEHNR and CDR2 FQNEAQ (reference sequence). The CDR3 region has the DNA TGTGCCAGCAGCTTAAGCGTAGGGGCAGGGGCCTCCTACAATGAGCAGTTCTTC. It is translated as CASSLSVGAGASYNEQFF.

The V gene is TRBV7-9, the J gene TRBJ1-1, with 9 bases matching TRBD1. V trimming: 1 base; J trimming: 5 bases; junction bases outside the gene matches: 5. CDR3 size: 15 residues. The germline CDR1 and CDR2 sequences are SEHNR and FQNEAQ (reference sequence). CDR3 residues: CASSLVTGGRTEAFF. CDR3 in DNA: TGTGCCAGCAGCTTAGTCACAGGGGGCCGGACTGAAGCTTTCTTT.

This chain joins TRBV10-3 and TRBJ2-5; 7 nucleotides align to TRBD2. Germline V gene sequence: CDR1 ENHRY, CDR2 SYGVKD. V lost 0 bases to trimming and J lost 6 bases; unmatched junction nucleotides: 7. The CDR3 has 15 residues. The CDR3 spells CAISESEAGEQTQYF. The CDR3 region has the DNA TGTGCCATCAGTGAGTCCGAGGCGGGGGAGCAGACCCAGTACTTC.

This chain connects TRBV6-2 or TRBV6-3 to TRBJ2-1; TRBD2 is a possible D gene (6 bases). CDR1 MNHEY and CDR2 SVGEGT come from the germline V gene. CDR3 size: 13 residues. The germline V and J ends were trimmed by 0 bases and 9 bases, with 9 bases remaining between them. The CDR3 DNA follows: TGTGCCAGCAGTTACTCTAGGCGGGGTGAGCAGTTCTTC. Translation gives CASSYSRRGEQFF.

The chain has TRBV5-5 and TRBJ1-5; D remains ambiguous. Trimming left V 4 bases short and J 0 bases short, with 11 bases between. Germline values: CDR1 SGHKS, CDR2 YYEKEE (reference sequence). This CDR3 comprises 15 residues. The CDR3 DNA follows: TGTGCCAGCAGCCCCGGGTCGAATAGCAATCAGCCCCAGCATTTT. Its translation: CASSPGSNSNQPQHF.

This sequence joins TRBV30 and TRBJ1-1; 7 bases agree with TRBD1. J lost 5 bases, V lost 3 bases, and 3 bases had no gene match. This CDR3 has 12 amino acids. Germline V lookup: CDR1 GTSNPN, CDR2 SVGIG (reference sequence). The CDR3 sequence is CAWSRGVTEAFF. The CDR3 nucleotides are TGTGCCTGGAGCAGGGGGGTTACTGAAGCTTTCTTT.

This sequence joins TRBV30 and TRBJ1-1; D remains unclear. Germline V gene sequence: CDR1 GTSNPN, CDR2 SVGIG (reference sequence). The length of the CDR3 is 13 residues. V lost 0 bases and J lost 3, with 8 bases in between. CDR3: CAWSVRGYTEAFF. The CDR3 coding sequence is TGTGCCTGGAGTGTACGAGGATACACTGAAGCTTTCTTT.

V usage is TRBV29-1 and J usage is TRBJ2-7, with a tentative D call TRBD1 (5 bases). V lost 4 bases and J lost 2, with 6 bases in between. Germline CDR1 and CDR2: SQVTM and ANQGSEA. The CDR3 contains 11 residues. The CDR3 DNA is TGCAGCGTTGTGACAGCCTACGAGCAGTACTTC. Protein sequence: CSVVTAYEQYF.

The chain couples TRBV19 to TRBJ1-5; TRBD1 might be the D (5 bases). CDR1 is LNHDA, CDR2 SQIVND, per germline (reference sequence). V was trimmed by 7 bases and J by 0 bases, leaving 13 bases between them. The CDR3 is made up of 15 amino acids. CDR3 in amino acids: CASTARQYSNQPQHF. Here the CDR3 DNA reads TGTGCCAGTACCGCCAGACAGTATAGCAATCAGCCCCAGCATTTT.

This clone was seen a handful of times. The chain couples TRBV7-2 to TRBJ1-2; no clear D gene. Germline V lookup: CDR1 SGHTA, CDR2 FQGNSA. The V end lost 2 bases, the J end lost 6 bases, and 13 bases lay between the germline ends. The CDR3 spans 14 residues. DNA for the CDR3: TGTGCCAGCAGCTTATCTGGAGGGATCGATGGCTACACCTTC. Amino acid sequence: CASSLSGGIDGYTF. Together with reference TRBV7-2 and TRBJ1-2, the CDR3 gives the full variable domain: GAGVSQSPSNKVTEKGKDVELRCDPISGHTALYWYRQSLGQGLEFLIYFQGNSAPDKSGLPSDRFSAERTGGSVSTLTIQRTQQEDSAVYLCASSLSGGIDGYTFGSGTRLTVV.

The rearrangement links TRBV9 to TRBJ1-2; D is possibly TRBD1 (5 bases). Germline CDR1 is SGDLS and CDR2 is YYNGEE. The CDR3 is 15 residues long. Between the trimmed V and J ends, which lost 5 bases and 2 bases, there was a span of 16 bases. Written as DNA, the CDR3 is TGTGCCAGCAGTAAAACAGGCTTTGGGAACTATGGCTACACCTTC. Protein sequence: CASSKTGFGNYGYTF.

The chain is built from TRBV3-1 (or the pseudogene TRBV3-2) and TRBJ1-2; 10 bases align to TRBD1. CDR1 and CDR2 from the germline V gene are LGHDT and YNNKEL (reference sequence). The J segment lost 7 bases and the V segment lost 2 bases, leaving 7 bases of the junction unmatched. The CDR3 has 15 amino acids. The CDR3 spells CASSQLDRGHGGYTF. The CDR3 region has the DNA TGTGCCAGCAGCCAATTAGACAGGGGGCACGGTGGCTACACCTTC.

The chain recombines TRBV6-1 with TRBJ1-6; a weak D match, TRBD1 (5 bases). The CDR3 loop spans 15 amino acids. Germline loops: CDR1 MNHNS, CDR2 SASEGT. Trimming cost V 3 bases and J 3 bases, with 9 bases left between them. CDR3 loop: CASSDTGHYNSPLHF. The CDR3, as DNA: TGTGCCAGCAGTGACACAGGACACTATAATTCACCCCTCCACTTT.

V usage is TRBV5-1 and J usage is TRBJ1-2; no firm D call. The CDR3 contains 12 residues. The V end was cut by 0 bases, the J end by 8 bases, with 8 bases between. Germline CDR1 is SGHRS and CDR2 is YFSETQ. The CDR3 loop reads CASSLVSNGYTF. In DNA, the CDR3 is TGCGCCAGCAGCTTGGTTAGTAACGGCTACACCTTC.